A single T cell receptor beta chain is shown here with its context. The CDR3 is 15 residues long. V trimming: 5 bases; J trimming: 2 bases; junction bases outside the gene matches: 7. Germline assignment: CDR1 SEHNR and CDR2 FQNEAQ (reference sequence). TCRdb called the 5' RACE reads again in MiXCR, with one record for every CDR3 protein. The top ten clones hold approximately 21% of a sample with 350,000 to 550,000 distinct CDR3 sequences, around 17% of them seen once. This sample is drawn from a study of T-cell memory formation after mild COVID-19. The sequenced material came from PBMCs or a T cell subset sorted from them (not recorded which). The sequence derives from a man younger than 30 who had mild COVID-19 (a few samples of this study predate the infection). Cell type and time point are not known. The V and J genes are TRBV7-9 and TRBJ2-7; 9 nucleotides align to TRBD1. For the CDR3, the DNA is TGTGCCAGCAGCCGGGGACAGGGAATTCCCTACGAGCAGTACTTC. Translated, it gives CASSRGQGIPYEQYF. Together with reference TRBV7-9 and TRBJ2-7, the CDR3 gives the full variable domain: DTGVSQNPRHKITKRGQNVTFRCDPISEHNRLYWYRQTLGQGPEFLTYFQNEAQLEKSRLLSDRFSAERPKGSFSTLEIQRTEQGDSAMYLCASSRGQGIPYEQYFGPGTRLTVT.